A selection of T cell receptor beta chains follows, all from one sample in a study of T cells after somatic rescue of genetic block. Clones were read by immunoSEQ multiplex PCR, and TCRdb kept only the in-frame ones, dropping some. Here the sample spans some 68,000 clones, roughly 90% being singletons. The sample comprised peripheral blood mononuclear cells (PBMCs). Receptors were obtained from a man aged 30 to 39. CDR3s include the opening cysteine and the closing phenylalanine or tryptophan. Each record gives: J gene, clone size, V gene, D gene, CDR3 DNA, CDR3 protein. D genes are given only for firm matches. Not every row has a clone size; where given, it reads once, few, many or a size class.

J gene: TRBJ2-7; clone size: .; V gene: TRBV18; D gene: .; CDR3 DNA: TGTGCCAGCTCACCAGGGACAACTACCTACGAGCAGTACTTC; CDR3 protein: CASSPGTTTYEQYF
J gene: TRBJ2-3; clone size: .; V gene: TRBV11-3; D gene: .; CDR3 DNA: TGTGCCAGCAGCCCAACTAGCACAGATACGCAGTATTTT; CDR3 protein: CASSPTSTDTQYF
J gene: TRBJ2-2; clone size: .; V gene: TRBV25-1; D gene: .; CDR3 DNA: TGTGCCAGCAGCGACGGGAACACCGGGGAGCTGTTTTTT; CDR3 protein: CASSDGNTGELFF
J gene: TRBJ2-1; clone size: .; V gene: TRBV28; D gene: .; CDR3 DNA: TGTGCCAGCAGGTCACCCCCCCTTCAGGGGCAGTTCTTC; CDR3 protein: CASRSPPLQGQFF
J gene: TRBJ1-5; clone size: once; V gene: TRBV6-1; D gene: .; CDR3 DNA: TGTGCCAGCAGTGAAAGGTCAGGGCTTAGCAATCAGCCCCAGCATTTT; CDR3 protein: CASSERSGLSNQPQHF
J gene: TRBJ2-7; clone size: .; V gene: TRBV5-3; D gene: .; CDR3 DNA: TGTGCCAGAAGTACCGCGTGGGGGCCCCCCTACGAGCAGTACTTC; CDR3 protein: CARSTAWGPPYEQYF
J gene: TRBJ2-3; clone size: .; V gene: TRBV18; D gene: TRBD2; CDR3 DNA: TGTGCCAGCTCACCACGACTAGCGGGGCCAGATACGCAGTATTTT; CDR3 protein: CASSPRLAGPDTQYF
J gene: TRBJ1-1; clone size: .; V gene: TRBV10-3; D gene: .; CDR3 DNA: TGTGCCATCAGTGAGTCGGCAGGGGTCACTGAAGCTTTCTTT; CDR3 protein: CAISESAGVTEAFF
J gene: TRBJ1-3; clone size: .; V gene: TRBV29-1; D gene: .; CDR3 DNA: TGCAGCGTCGATAGCTCTGGAAACACCATATATTTT; CDR3 protein: CSVDSSGNTIYF
J gene: TRBJ2-1; clone size: .; V gene: TRBV6-1; D gene: .; CDR3 DNA: TGTGCCAGCAGTGTTCGGAGGGGCTCCTACAATGAGCAGTTCTTC; CDR3 protein: CASSVRRGSYNEQFF
J gene: TRBJ2-7; clone size: once; V gene: TRBV21-1; D gene: .; CDR3 DNA: TGTGCCAGCAGTCGAATCCTCCGGGACAGGGGCTACGAGCAGTACTTC; CDR3 protein: CASSRILRDRGYEQYF
J gene: TRBJ1-1; clone size: .; V gene: TRBV10-1; D gene: .; CDR3 DNA: TGCGCCAGCAGTGAGCGGGGGGTAGACACTGAAGCTTTCTTT; CDR3 protein: CASSERGVDTEAFF
J gene: TRBJ2-5; clone size: .; V gene: TRBV4-2; D gene: .; CDR3 DNA: TGTGCCAGCAGCCAAGAAGCGGATCAAGAGACCCAGTACTTC; CDR3 protein: CASSQEADQETQYF
J gene: TRBJ1-6; clone size: .; V gene: TRBV10-2; D gene: TRBD1; CDR3 DNA: TGCGCCAGCAGTAGTGGGGACAGGGGATATTCACCCCTCCACTTT; CDR3 protein: CASSSGDRGYSPLHF
J gene: TRBJ1-2; clone size: .; V gene: TRBV7-2; D gene: .; CDR3 DNA: TGTGCCAGCAGCTTCGGGCAGGGTAACGGCTACACCTTC; CDR3 protein: CASSFGQGNGYTF
J gene: TRBJ2-2; clone size: .; V gene: TRBV7-9; D gene: .; CDR3 DNA: TGTGCCAGCAGCCCGACCGGCGGGGAGCTGTTTTTT; CDR3 protein: CASSPTGGELFF
J gene: TRBJ2-1; clone size: .; V gene: TRBV13; D gene: TRBD1; CDR3 DNA: TGTGCCAGCAGCCTCCGGGACAGGGGCAATGAGCAGTTCTTC; CDR3 protein: CASSLRDRGNEQFF
J gene: TRBJ2-7; clone size: .; V gene: TRBV5-1; D gene: TRBD1; CDR3 DNA: TGCGCCAGCAGCTTAGCCGGGACAGTACCCTACGAGCAGTACTTC; CDR3 protein: CASSLAGTVPYEQYF
J gene: TRBJ2-6; clone size: once; V gene: TRBV7-2; D gene: .; CDR3 DNA: TGTGCCAGCAGCTTCGGGGGCTCTGGGGCCAACGTCCTGACTTTC; CDR3 protein: CASSFGGSGANVLTF
J gene: TRBJ1-1; clone size: .; V gene: TRBV6-5; D gene: .; CDR3 DNA: TGTGCCAGCAGTTACTCGACGGGCGCGAGCACTGAAGCTTTCTTT; CDR3 protein: CASSYSTGASTEAFF
J gene: TRBJ2-7; clone size: once; V gene: TRBV27; D gene: .; CDR3 DNA: TGTGCCAGCAGTTTCCAGGGGTCCTACGAGCAGTACTTC; CDR3 protein: CASSFQGSYEQYF
J gene: TRBJ1-1; clone size: .; V gene: TRBV29-1; D gene: .; CDR3 DNA: TGCAGCGTTGTCTGGGGGGAAACTGAAGCTTTCTTT; CDR3 protein: CSVVWGETEAFF
J gene: TRBJ1-1; clone size: .; V gene: TRBV18; D gene: .; CDR3 DNA: TGTGCCAGCTCACCACCAGGGACGGGGAACACTGAAGCTTTCTTT; CDR3 protein: CASSPPGTGNTEAFF
J gene: TRBJ2-1; clone size: .; V gene: TRBV14; D gene: .; CDR3 DNA: TGTGCCAGCAGCCAAGGCTCCGCGCAGTTCTTC; CDR3 protein: CASSQGSAQFF
J gene: TRBJ2-1; clone size: .; V gene: TRBV21-1; D gene: .; CDR3 DNA: TGTGCCAGCAGCACTTTTAGCTTCGATGAGCAGTTCTTC; CDR3 protein: CASSTFSFDEQFF
J gene: TRBJ2-1; clone size: .; V gene: TRBV5-4; D gene: .; CDR3 DNA: TGTGCCAGCAGCTATTCAACTAGGTATAATGGTCGGGAGCAGTTCTTC; CDR3 protein: CASSYSTRYNGREQFF
J gene: TRBJ1-2; clone size: few; V gene: TRBV2; D gene: .; CDR3 DNA: TGTGCCAGCAGGGGGGGGTCAGATGCATCGGGTGGCTACACCTTC; CDR3 protein: CASRGGSDASGGYTF
J gene: TRBJ2-5; clone size: .; V gene: TRBV6-1; D gene: .; CDR3 DNA: TGTGCCAGCAGTGGTCGCGGGACCCAGTACTTC; CDR3 protein: CASSGRGTQYF
J gene: TRBJ1-1; clone size: .; V gene: TRBV28; D gene: .; CDR3 DNA: TGTGCCAGCAGTCTTACCCACACTGAAGCTTTCTTT; CDR3 protein: CASSLTHTEAFF
J gene: TRBJ2-3; clone size: .; V gene: TRBV5-4; D gene: .; CDR3 DNA: TGTGCCAGCAGCTTTCCGGGGCTTCATACGCAGTATTTT; CDR3 protein: CASSFPGLHTQYF
J gene: TRBJ2-1; clone size: .; V gene: TRBV28; D gene: .; CDR3 DNA: TGTGCCAGCAGTTTATTAGGCTTAAACAATGAGCAGTTCTTC; CDR3 protein: CASSLLGLNNEQFF
J gene: TRBJ1-2; clone size: .; V gene: TRBV7-3; D gene: .; CDR3 DNA: TGTGCCAGCAGCCAAACATGGGGCTATGGCTACACCTTC; CDR3 protein: CASSQTWGYGYTF
J gene: TRBJ1-5; clone size: .; V gene: TRBV5-1; D gene: .; CDR3 DNA: TGCGCCAGCAGCTTGACGTCAGAGCCAAATCAGCCCCAGCATTTT; CDR3 protein: CASSLTSEPNQPQHF
J gene: TRBJ2-1; clone size: .; V gene: TRBV6-1; D gene: .; CDR3 DNA: TGTGCCAGCAGTGAAGTCAGGGGGGAGAATGAGCAGTTCTTC; CDR3 protein: CASSEVRGENEQFF
J gene: TRBJ1-5; clone size: .; V gene: TRBV5-1; D gene: .; CDR3 DNA: TGCGCCAGCAGCCAAGACACGAATCAGCCCCAGCATTTT; CDR3 protein: CASSQDTNQPQHF
J gene: TRBJ2-7; clone size: few; V gene: TRBV27; D gene: .; CDR3 DNA: TGTGCCAGCAGCCTAATCGGGACTTTTAGCTCCTACGAGCAGTACTTC; CDR3 protein: CASSLIGTFSSYEQYF
J gene: TRBJ1-2; clone size: .; V gene: TRBV27; D gene: TRBD1; CDR3 DNA: TGTGCCAGCAGCGCGGGACAGGGGCGCCCGAACTATGGCTACACCTTC; CDR3 protein: CASSAGQGRPNYGYTF
J gene: TRBJ2-5; clone size: .; V gene: TRBV4-1; D gene: .; CDR3 DNA: TGCGCCAGCAGCCAACCTACTAAGGGCGAGACCCAGTACTTC; CDR3 protein: CASSQPTKGETQYF
J gene: TRBJ2-2; clone size: once; V gene: TRBV5-1; D gene: .; CDR3 DNA: TGCGCCAGCAGCTTGGTAGCAGGGGAGTCCGGGGAGCTGTTTTTT; CDR3 protein: CASSLVAGESGELFF
J gene: TRBJ1-1; clone size: .; V gene: TRBV6-5; D gene: .; CDR3 DNA: TGTGCCAGCAGCCGCGGAGCGGTGACTGAAGCTTTCTTT; CDR3 protein: CASSRGAVTEAFF
J gene: TRBJ2-6; clone size: .; V gene: TRBV4-3; D gene: .; CDR3 DNA: TGCGCCAGCAGCCAAGATATGGGGTCTGGGGCCAACGTCCTGACTTTC; CDR3 protein: CASSQDMGSGANVLTF
J gene: TRBJ1-4; clone size: .; V gene: TRBV2; D gene: TRBD1; CDR3 DNA: TGTGCCAGCAGTAGACAGGGAAGGACGGCTAATGAAAAACTGTTTTTT; CDR3 protein: CASSRQGRTANEKLFF
J gene: TRBJ1-5; clone size: .; V gene: TRBV27; D gene: TRBD1; CDR3 DNA: TGTGCCAGCAGTTCCTACAGGGGGCCTCACAATCGGCCCCAGCATTTT; CDR3 protein: CASSSYRGPHNRPQHF
J gene: TRBJ1-5; clone size: .; V gene: TRBV18; D gene: .; CDR3 DNA: TGTGCCAGCTCGGACAGTAGCAATCAGCCCCAGCATTTT; CDR3 protein: CASSDSSNQPQHF
J gene: TRBJ2-2; clone size: .; V gene: TRBV9; D gene: .; CDR3 DNA: TGTGCCAGCAGCGTAGACCTCTGGGAGCCGAACACCGGGGAGCTGTTTTTT; CDR3 protein: CASSVDLWEPNTGELFF
J gene: TRBJ2-2; clone size: .; V gene: TRBV13; D gene: .; CDR3 DNA: TGTGCCAGCAGCTTAAAGGCAGGGGTGAACACCGGGGAGCTGTTTTTT; CDR3 protein: CASSLKAGVNTGELFF
J gene: TRBJ2-3; clone size: .; V gene: TRBV12-5; D gene: .; CDR3 DNA: TGTGCTAGTGGTTTGGTCCCTCGGGGGATCCTACGCCCCAACACAGATACGCAGTATTTT; CDR3 protein: CASGLVPRGILRPNTDTQYF
J gene: TRBJ1-3; clone size: .; V gene: TRBV19; D gene: .; CDR3 DNA: TGTGCCACAGCAACGGGCTTCTCTGGAAACACCATATATTTT; CDR3 protein: CATATGFSGNTIYF
J gene: TRBJ1-4; clone size: .; V gene: TRBV6-5; D gene: .; CDR3 DNA: TGTGCCAGCAGTAGGGACCGAGGGGGGGAAAAACTGTTTTTT; CDR3 protein: CASSRDRGGEKLFF